The source of this TCR beta chain is a study of blood T cell repertoires in COVID-19. Turning to the study itself: Some COVID-19 samples were acute and others convalescent; all came from the United States, Italy and Spain.

The CDR3 covers 16 residues. CDR1 is MGHRA, CDR2 YSYEKL, per germline. The trim removed 2 bases at V and 1 base at J, leaving 6 bases unmatched. This clone has ten or more counts. Authors' data handling: Nucleated cell number was recorded as an estimate derived from reference gene primer amplification. The assay was immunoSEQ multiplex PCR, and TCRdb's table has in-frame clones only and misses some. V and J calls plus clone size are reproduced from that table; the DNA served to infer D and trimming. This sample yields approximately 200,000 clones, of which about 88% are seen a single time; approximately 1.6% belongs to the top ten.

This clonotype originated in a man in his sixties or seventies with acute or convalescent COVID-19. The sequenced material came from peripheral blood. The chain combines TRBV4-1 with TRBJ2-7; TRBD2 agrees at 9 bases. In DNA, the CDR3 is TGCGCCAGCAGCCAAAATAGCGGGAGCAGTTCCTACGAGCAGTACTTC. Amino acid sequence: CASSQNSGSSSYEQYF.